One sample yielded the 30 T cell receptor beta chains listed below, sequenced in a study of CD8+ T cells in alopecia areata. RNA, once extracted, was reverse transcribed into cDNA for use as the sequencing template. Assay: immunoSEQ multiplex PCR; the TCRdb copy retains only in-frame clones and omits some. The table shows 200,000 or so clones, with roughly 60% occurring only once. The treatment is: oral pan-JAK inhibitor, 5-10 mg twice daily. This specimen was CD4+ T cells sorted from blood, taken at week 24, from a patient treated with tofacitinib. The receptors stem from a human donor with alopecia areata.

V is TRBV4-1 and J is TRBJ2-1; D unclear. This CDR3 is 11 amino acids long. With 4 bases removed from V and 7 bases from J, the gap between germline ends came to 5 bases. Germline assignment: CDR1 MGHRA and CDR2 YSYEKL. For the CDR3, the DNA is TGCGCCAGCAGCCTCGCTAATGAGCAGTTCTTC. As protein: CASSLANEQFF.

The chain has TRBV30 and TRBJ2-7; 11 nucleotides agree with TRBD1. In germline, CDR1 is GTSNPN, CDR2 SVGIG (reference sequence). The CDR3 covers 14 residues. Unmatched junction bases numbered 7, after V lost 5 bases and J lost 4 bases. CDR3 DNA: TGTGCCTGGGATCCGGGACAGGGGGAATACGAGCAGTACTTC. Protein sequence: CAWDPGQGEYEQYF. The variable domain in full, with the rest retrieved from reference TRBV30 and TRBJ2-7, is SQTIHQWPATLVQPVGSPLSLECTVEGTSNPNLYWYRQAAGRGLQLLFYSVGIGQISSEVPQNLSASRPQDRQFILSSKKLLLSDSGFYLCAWDPGQGEYEQYFGPGTRLTVT.

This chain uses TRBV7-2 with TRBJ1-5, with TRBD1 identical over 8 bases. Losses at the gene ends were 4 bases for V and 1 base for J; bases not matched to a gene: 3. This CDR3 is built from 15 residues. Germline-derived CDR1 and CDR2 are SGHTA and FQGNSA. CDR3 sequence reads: CASSSGGRSNQPQHF. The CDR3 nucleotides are TGTGCCAGCAGCTCAGGGGGCAGGAGCAATCAGCCCCAGCATTTT.

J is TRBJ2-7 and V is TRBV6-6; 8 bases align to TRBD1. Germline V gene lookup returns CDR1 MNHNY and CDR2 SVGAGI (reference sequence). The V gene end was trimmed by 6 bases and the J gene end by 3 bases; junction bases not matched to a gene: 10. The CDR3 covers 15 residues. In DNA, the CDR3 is TGTGCCAGCAGCTTGGGGGGACAGGTCGGCTACGAGCAGTACTTC. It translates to CASSLGGQVGYEQYF.

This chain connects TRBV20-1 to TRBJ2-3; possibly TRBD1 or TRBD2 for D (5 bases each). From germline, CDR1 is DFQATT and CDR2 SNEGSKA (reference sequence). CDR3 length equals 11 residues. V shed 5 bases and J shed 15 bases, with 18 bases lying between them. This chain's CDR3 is CSAHRDPGYYF. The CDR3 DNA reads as TGCAGTGCTCACCGGGACCCCGGCTACTATTTT.

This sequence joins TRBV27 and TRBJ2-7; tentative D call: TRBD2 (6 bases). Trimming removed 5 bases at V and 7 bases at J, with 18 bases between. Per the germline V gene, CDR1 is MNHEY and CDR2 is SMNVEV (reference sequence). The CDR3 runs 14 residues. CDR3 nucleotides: TGTGCCAGCAGTCCCCGGGACCTCCGGGGGGAGCAGTACTTC. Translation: CASSPRDLRGEQYF.

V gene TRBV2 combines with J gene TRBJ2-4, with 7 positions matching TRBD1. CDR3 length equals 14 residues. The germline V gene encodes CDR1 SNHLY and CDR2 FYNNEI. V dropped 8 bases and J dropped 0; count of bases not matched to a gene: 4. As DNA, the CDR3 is TGTGCCAGCCGGGACAGACTAGCCAAAAACATTCAGTACTTC. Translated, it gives CASRDRLAKNIQYF.

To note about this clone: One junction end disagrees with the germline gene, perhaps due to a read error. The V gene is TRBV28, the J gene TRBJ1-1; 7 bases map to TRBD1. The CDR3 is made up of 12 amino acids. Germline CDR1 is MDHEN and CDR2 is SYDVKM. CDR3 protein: CASRSNSLQGLF. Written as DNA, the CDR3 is TGTGCCAGCAGGAGCAATTCACTACAGGGGTTATTT.

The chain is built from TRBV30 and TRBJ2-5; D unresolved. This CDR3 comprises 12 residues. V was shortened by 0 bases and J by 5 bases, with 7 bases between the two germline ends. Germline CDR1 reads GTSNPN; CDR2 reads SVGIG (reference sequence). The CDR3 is CAWSVLVETQYF. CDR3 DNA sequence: TGTGCCTGGAGTGTACTGGTCGAGACCCAGTACTTC.

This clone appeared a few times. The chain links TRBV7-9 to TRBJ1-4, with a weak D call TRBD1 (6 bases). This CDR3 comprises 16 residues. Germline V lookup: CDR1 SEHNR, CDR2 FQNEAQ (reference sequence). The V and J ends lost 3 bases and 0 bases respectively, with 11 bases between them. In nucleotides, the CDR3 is TGTGCCAGCAGCTTCGGACAGAGATCAACTAATGAAAAACTGTTTTTT. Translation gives CASSFGQRSTNEKLFF. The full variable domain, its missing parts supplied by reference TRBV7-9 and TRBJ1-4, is DTGVSQNPRHKITKRGQNVTFRCDPISEHNRLYWYRQTLGQGPEFLTYFQNEAQLEKSRLLSDRFSAERPKGSFSTLEIQRTEQGDSAMYLCASSFGQRSTNEKLFFGSGTQLSVL.

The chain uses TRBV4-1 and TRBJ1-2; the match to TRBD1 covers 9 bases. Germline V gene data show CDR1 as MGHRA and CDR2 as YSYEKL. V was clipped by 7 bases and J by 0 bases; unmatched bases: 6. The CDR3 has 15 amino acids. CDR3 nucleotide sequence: TGCGCCAGCAACCCGGGACAGGGCGCTAACTATGGCTACACCTTC. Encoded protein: CASNPGQGANYGYTF.

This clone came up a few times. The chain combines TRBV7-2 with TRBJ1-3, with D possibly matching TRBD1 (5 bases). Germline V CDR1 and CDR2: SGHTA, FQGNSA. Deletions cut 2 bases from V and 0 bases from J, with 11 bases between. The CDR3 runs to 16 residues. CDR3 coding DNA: TGTGCCAGCAGCTTAAAGTCCGGGACCTCTGGAAACACCATATATTTT. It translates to CASSLKSGTSGNTIYF.

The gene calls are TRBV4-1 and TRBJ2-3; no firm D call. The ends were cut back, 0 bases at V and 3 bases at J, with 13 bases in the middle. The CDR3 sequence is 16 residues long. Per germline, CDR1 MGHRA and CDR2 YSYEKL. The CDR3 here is CASSQEVRSLTDTQYF. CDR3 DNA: TGCGCCAGCAGCCAAGAAGTAAGGTCGTTAACAGATACGCAGTATTTT.

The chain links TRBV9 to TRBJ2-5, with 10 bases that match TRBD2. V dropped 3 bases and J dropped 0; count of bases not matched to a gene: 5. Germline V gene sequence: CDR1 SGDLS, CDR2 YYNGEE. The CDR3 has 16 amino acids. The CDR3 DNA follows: TGTGCCAGCAGCGCCCGACTAGCGGGCCACCAAGAGACCCAGTACTTC. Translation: CASSARLAGHQETQYF.

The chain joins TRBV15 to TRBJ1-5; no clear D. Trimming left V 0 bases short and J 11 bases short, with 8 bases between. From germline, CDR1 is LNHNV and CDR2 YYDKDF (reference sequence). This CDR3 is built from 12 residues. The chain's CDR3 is CATSRDQNTQHF. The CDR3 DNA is TGTGCCACCAGCAGAGATCAAAACACCCAGCATTTT.

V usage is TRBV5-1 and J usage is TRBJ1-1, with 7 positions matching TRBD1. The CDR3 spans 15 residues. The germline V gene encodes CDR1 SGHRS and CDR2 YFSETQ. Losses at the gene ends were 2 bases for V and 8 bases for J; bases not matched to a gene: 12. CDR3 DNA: TGCGCCAGCAGCTTAGTTAGTAGCCCACAGGGGGAAGCTTTCTTT. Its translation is CASSLVSSPQGEAFF.

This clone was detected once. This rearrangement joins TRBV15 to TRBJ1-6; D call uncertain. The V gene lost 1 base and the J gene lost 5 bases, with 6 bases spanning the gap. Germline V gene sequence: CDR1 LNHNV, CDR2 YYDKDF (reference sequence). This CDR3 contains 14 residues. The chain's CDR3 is CATSRVTDNSPLHF. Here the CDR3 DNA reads TGTGCCACCAGCAGAGTAACAGATAATTCACCCCTCCACTTT.

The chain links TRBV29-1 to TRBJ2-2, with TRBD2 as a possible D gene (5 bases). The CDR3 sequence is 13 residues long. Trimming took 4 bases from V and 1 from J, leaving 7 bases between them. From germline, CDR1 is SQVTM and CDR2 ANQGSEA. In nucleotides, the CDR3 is TGCAGCGTTGCCACTAGGAACACCGGGGAGCTGTTTTTT. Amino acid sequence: CSVATRNTGELFF.

The CDR3, as DNA: TGTGCCAGCAGCCAGTGGGGACTAGCGGGGGCCGGGGAGCTGTTTTTT. It codes for CASSQWGLAGAGELFF. This sequence joins TRBV7-3 and TRBJ2-2, with TRBD2 matching 14 bases. Germline lookup yields CDR1 SGHTA and CDR2 FQGTGA. The length of the CDR3 is 16 residues. The ends lost 5 bases at V and 6 bases at J; junction bases unmatched: 5.

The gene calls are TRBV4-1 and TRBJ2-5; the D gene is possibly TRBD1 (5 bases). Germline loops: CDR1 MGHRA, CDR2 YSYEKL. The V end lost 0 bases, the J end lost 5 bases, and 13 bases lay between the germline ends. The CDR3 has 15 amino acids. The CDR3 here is CASSQDPGFGETQYF. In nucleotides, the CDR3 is TGCGCCAGCAGCCAAGATCCAGGGTTCGGGGAGACCCAGTACTTC.

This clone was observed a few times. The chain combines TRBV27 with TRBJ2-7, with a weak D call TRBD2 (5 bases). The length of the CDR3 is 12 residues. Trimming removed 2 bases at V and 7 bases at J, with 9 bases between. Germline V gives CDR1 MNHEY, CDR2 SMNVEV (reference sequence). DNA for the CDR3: TGTGCCAGCAGTTTACCCTCGGGGGAGCAGTACTTC. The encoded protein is CASSLPSGEQYF.

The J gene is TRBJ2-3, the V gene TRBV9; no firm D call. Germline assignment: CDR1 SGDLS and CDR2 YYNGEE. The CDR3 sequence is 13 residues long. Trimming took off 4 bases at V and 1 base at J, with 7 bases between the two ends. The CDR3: CASSPHRTDTQYF. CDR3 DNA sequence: TGTGCCAGCAGCCCCCACCGCACAGATACGCAGTATTTT.

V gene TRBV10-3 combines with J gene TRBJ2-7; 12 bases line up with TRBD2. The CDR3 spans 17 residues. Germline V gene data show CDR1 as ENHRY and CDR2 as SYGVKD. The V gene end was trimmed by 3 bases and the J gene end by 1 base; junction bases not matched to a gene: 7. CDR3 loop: CAISDVRTSGNSYEQYF. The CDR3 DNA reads TGTGCCATCAGTGATGTTCGGACTAGCGGGAATTCCTACGAGCAGTACTTC.

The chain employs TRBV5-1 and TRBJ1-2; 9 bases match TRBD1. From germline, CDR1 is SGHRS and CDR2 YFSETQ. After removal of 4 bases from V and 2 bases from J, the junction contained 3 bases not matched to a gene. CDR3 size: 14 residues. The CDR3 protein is CASSTGQGNYGYTF. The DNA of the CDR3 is TGCGCCAGCAGCACGGGACAGGGAAACTATGGCTACACCTTC.

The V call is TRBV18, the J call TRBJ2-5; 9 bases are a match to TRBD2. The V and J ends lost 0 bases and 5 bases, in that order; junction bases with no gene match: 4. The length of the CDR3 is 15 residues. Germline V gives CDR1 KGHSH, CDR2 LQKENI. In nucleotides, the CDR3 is TGTGCCAGCTCACCACCGCGCGGGGGGGCGGAGACCCAGTACTTC. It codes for CASSPPRGGAETQYF.

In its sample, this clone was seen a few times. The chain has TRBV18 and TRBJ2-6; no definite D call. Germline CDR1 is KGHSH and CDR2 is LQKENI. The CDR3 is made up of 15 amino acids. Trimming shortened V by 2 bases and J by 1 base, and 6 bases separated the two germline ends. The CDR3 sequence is CASSPDLSGANVLTF. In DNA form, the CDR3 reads TGTGCCAGCTCACCAGACCTATCTGGGGCCAACGTCCTGACTTTC.

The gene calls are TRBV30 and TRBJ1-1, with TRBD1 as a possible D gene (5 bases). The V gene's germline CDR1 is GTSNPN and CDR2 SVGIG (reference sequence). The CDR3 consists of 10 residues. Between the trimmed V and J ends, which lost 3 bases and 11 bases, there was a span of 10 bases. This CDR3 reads CAWRQGTAFF. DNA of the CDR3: TGTGCCTGGAGGCAGGGTACGGCTTTCTTT.

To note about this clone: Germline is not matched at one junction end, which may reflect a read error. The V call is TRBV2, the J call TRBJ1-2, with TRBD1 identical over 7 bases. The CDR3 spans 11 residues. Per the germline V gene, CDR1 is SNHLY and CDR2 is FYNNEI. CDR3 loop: CASRDRDSGIF. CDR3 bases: TGTGCCAGCAGGGATCGGGACAGTGGGATTTTC.

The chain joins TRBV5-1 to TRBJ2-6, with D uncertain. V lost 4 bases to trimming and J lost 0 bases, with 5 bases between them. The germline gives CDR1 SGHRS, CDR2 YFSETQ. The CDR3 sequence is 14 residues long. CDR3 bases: TGCGCCAGCAGCGTGAGCTCTGGGGCCAACGTCCTGACTTTC. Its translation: CASSVSSGANVLTF. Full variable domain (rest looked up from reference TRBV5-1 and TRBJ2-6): KAGVTQTPRYLIKTRGQQVTLSCSPISGHRSVSWYQQTPGQGLQFLFEYFSETQRNKGNFPGRFSGRQFSNSRSEMNVSTLELGDSALYLCASSVSSGANVLTFGAGSRLTVL.

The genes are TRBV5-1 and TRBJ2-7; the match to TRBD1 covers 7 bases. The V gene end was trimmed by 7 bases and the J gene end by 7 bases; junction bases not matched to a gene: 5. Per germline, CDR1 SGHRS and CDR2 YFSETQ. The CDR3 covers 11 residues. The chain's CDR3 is CASRDREEQYF. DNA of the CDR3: TGCGCCAGCCGAGACAGGGAGGAGCAGTACTTC.